Listed below are T cell receptor beta chains from one sample, sequenced in a study of T cells in Graves' hyperthyroidism and ophthalmopathy. MiXCR was run by TCRdb on the multiplex PCR reads, yielding one entry per CDR3 protein. Of roughly 710,000 distinct CDR3 sequences detected, 30% to 40% appear once; the ten largest clones hold more than 25%. The specimen sequenced was blood. These receptors came from a woman in her thirties or forties with Graves' hyperthyroidism. CDR3s leave out the opening cysteine and the closing phenylalanine or tryptophan.

j_gene	v_gene	CDR3aa
TRBJ1-5	TRBV4-3	ASSQESSGDPQH
TRBJ1-1	TRBV10-3	ASSYPGQVESPF
TRBJ1-6	TRBV6-2/TRBV6-3	ASRGWEAEANSPLH
TRBJ1-1	TRBV7-2	ASRSAGVVMNTEAF
TRBJ1-6	TRBV6-5	AGSYSNRGGGSPLH
TRBJ2-5	TRBV20-1	SARSGTWGNQPQY
TRBJ1-2	TRBV4-3	ASSPRTGPSLYDGYT
TRBJ1-5	TRBV12-3/TRBV12-4	ASSLGTVDSNQPQH
TRBJ2-2	TRBV7-8	ASSSTRVNSGELF
TRBJ1-2	TRBV27	ASTDYSYT
TRBJ1-3	TRBV2	ASSERMNPGNTIY
TRBJ2-6	TRBV20-1	SAQDPAGANVLT
TRBJ2-7	TRBV7-9	ASSQFTGSYEQY
TRBJ2-7	TRBV6-5	ASSESTGATYEQY
TRBJ2-7	TRBV6-2/TRBV6-3	ASSSKGQGAWEQY
TRBJ2-7	TRBV7-4	ASSLGSSGEVLEQY
TRBJ1-1	TRBV12-3/TRBV12-4	ASGSPGQIMNTEAF
TRBJ1-6	TRBV15	ATSRFRGADSPLH
TRBJ2-7	TRBV2	ASRTGQGADEQY
TRBJ1-2	TRBV5-6	ASRLKDYGYT
TRBJ1-2	TRBV6-6	ASTPSQGYT
TRBJ1-4	TRBV10-3	AISEGPNEKLF
TRBJ1-1	TRBV6-1	ASGQGMNTEAF
TRBJ2-7	TRBV12-3/TRBV12-4	ASSSGTGLKYEQY
TRBJ1-2	TRBV7-2	ASSLARMTGSYGYT
TRBJ1-5	TRBV20-1	SAPGQFNQPQH
TRBJ1-5	TRBV12-5	ASASGANQPQH
TRBJ2-5	TRBV2	ASSERAGEETQY
TRBJ1-6	TRBV10-3	AISEKVDGNSPLH
TRBJ1-1	TRBV20-1	SARVVDSNTEAF
TRBJ2-2	TRBV10-3	AITWDRDGELF
TRBJ2-2	TRBV2	ASSEAGGDDGELF
TRBJ2-5	TRBV7-2	ASSLNAGGKETQY
TRBJ2-5	TRBV2	ANGLEETQY
TRBJ1-1	TRBV7-9	ASSPPGTNTEAF
TRBJ2-7	TRBV5-1	ASSSEGPSYEQY
TRBJ2-5	TRBV5-1	ASSLAFGNGETRY
TRBJ1-2	TRBV29-1	SAETEANYGYT
TRBJ1-1	TRBV29-1	SVEIWSAGRNTEAF